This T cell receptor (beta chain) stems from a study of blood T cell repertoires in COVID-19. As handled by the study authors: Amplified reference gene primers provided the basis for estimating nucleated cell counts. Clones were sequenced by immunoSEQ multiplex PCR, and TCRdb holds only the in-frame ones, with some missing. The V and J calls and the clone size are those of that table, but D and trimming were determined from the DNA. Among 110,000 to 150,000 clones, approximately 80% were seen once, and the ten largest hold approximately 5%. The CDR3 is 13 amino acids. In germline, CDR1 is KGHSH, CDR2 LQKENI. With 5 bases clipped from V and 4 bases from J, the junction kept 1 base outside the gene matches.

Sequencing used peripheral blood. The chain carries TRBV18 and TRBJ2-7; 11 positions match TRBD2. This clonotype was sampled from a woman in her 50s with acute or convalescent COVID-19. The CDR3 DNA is TGTGCCAGCTCAACTAGCGGGGGATACGAGCAGTACTTC. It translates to CASSTSGGYEQYF.